This passage covers 8 T cell receptor beta chains from one sample sequenced in a study of blood T cell repertoires in COVID-19. Assay used: immunoSEQ multiplex PCR; TCRdb lists only in-frame clones, some missing. The sample consists of 200,000 to 250,000 clones, around nine tenths of them appearing once. The sequenced sample consisted of peripheral blood. The source of these receptors is a woman aged 60 to 75 with acute or convalescent COVID-19.

This chain uses TRBV4-2 with TRBJ1-4; no definite D call. The CDR3 consists of 14 residues. V lost 1 base and J lost 8, with 11 bases in between. The germline V gene encodes CDR1 LGHNA and CDR2 YNFKEQ. For the CDR3, the DNA is TGTGCCAGCAGCCAAGTCAGTACCCCCGAAAAACTGTTTTTT. Translated, it gives CASSQVSTPEKLFF.

The chain uses TRBV5-1 and TRBJ1-2; no firm D call. V gave up 0 bases and J gave up 6 bases, with 15 bases separating them. CDR3 length equals 15 residues. In germline, CDR1 is SGHRS, CDR2 YFSETQ. CDR3 DNA sequence: TGCGCCAGCAGCTTGGTATCAACCGGGAACGATGGCTACACCTTC. Protein product: CASSLVSTGNDGYTF.

The CDR3 nucleotides read TGTGCCAGCAGCCTCTTTGGGTCGGGACAGGGCAAAACTGAAGCTTTCTTT. It specifies CASSLFGSGQGKTEAFF. The chain couples TRBV7-9 to TRBJ1-1; TRBD1 aligns across 9 bases. V lost 5 bases and J lost 5; bases outside the gene matches: 15. Germline CDR1 SEHNR, CDR2 FQNEAQ (reference sequence). The CDR3 loop spans 17 amino acids. Using reference TRBV7-9 and TRBJ1-1 for the parts outside the CDR3, the full variable domain is DTGVSQNPRHKITKRGQNVTFRCDPISEHNRLYWYRQTLGQGPEFLTYFQNEAQLEKSRLLSDRFSAERPKGSFSTLEIQRTEQGDSAMYLCASSLFGSGQGKTEAFFGQGTRLTVV.

The chain joins TRBV5-4 to TRBJ2-5, with TRBD1 matching 11 bases. CDR1 and CDR2 from the germline V gene are SGHNT and YYREEE (reference sequence). The V and J ends lost 3 bases and 5 bases, in that order; junction bases with no gene match: 6. The CDR3 is 15 amino acids. As DNA, the CDR3 is TGTGCCAGCAGCTCTGGACAGGGGGCACGGGAGACCCAGTACTTC. This sequence encodes CASSSGQGARETQYF.

This chain connects TRBV9 to TRBJ2-1, with 10 bases lining up with TRBD2. Germline loops: CDR1 SGDLS, CDR2 YYNGEE. The CDR3 has 16 residues. J gave up 4 bases and V 4 bases, and 8 bases lay outside the gene matches. The CDR3 DNA reads TGTGCCAGCAGCCCCCTAGCGGGGGTTCTGTACAATGAGCAGTTCTTC. Translated, it gives CASSPLAGVLYNEQFF.

V usage is TRBV5-1 and J usage is TRBJ2-2; D uncertain. The CDR3 is 14 amino acids. V lost 1 base and J 0 bases, leaving 4 bases between the germline ends. Germline V gene lookup returns CDR1 SGHRS and CDR2 YFSETQ. The CDR3 region is CASSLYSNTGELFF. The CDR3 DNA sequence: TGCGCCAGCAGCTTGTATTCGAACACCGGGGAGCTGTTTTTT.

V is TRBV7-2 and J is TRBJ1-5; TRBD1 might be the D (6 bases). The CDR3 length is 16 residues. V gave up 0 bases and J gave up 1 base, with 10 bases separating them. Per germline, CDR1 SGHTA and CDR2 FQGNSA. The CDR3: CASSLARTGSNQPQHF. DNA for the CDR3: TGTGCCAGCAGCTTAGCGAGAACAGGGAGCAATCAGCCCCAGCATTTT.

This clone was observed once. The chain uses TRBV5-1 and TRBJ2-2; a possible D gene is TRBD2 (5 bases). V was shortened by 2 bases and J by 7 bases, with 12 bases between the two germline ends. CDR3 length equals 14 residues. Germline V lookup: CDR1 SGHRS, CDR2 YFSETQ. CDR3 protein: CASSLDGVNGELFF. The CDR3 nucleotides are TGCGCCAGCAGCTTAGACGGGGTGAACGGGGAGCTGTTTTTT.